Presented here are 19 T cell receptor beta chains from one specimen sequenced in a study of PD-1 blockade in classical Hodgkin lymphoma. Every patient was affected by relapse after autologous stem cell transplantation, while exposure to brentuximab vedotin was not uniform. This table comes from immunoSEQ multiplex PCR, and its TCRdb copy is limited to in-frame clones, with some not included. The repertoire holds under 100,000 clones, with approximately 80% as singletons. This sample comprised peripheral blood mononuclear cells (PBMCs), obtained at baseline. These receptors all come from a human donor with classical Hodgkin lymphoma.

V and J are TRBV7-6 and TRBJ2-2; TRBD2 aligns across 7 bases. V lost 1 base, J lost 2 bases, and 4 bases stayed unmatched. The germline V gene encodes CDR1 SGHVS and CDR2 FNYEAQ. The CDR3 sequence is 16 residues long. The CDR3 region is CASSLEAGDNTGELFF. The CDR3 region has the DNA TGTGCCAGCAGCTTAGAGGCGGGAGATAACACCGGGGAGCTGTTTTTT.

The chain joins TRBV19 to TRBJ2-1; the D is unclear. Looked up from germline, CDR1 is LNHDA and CDR2 is SQIVND (reference sequence). With 7 bases removed from V and 8 bases from J, the gap between germline ends came to 15 bases. This CDR3 has 13 residues. The CDR3 reads CASTDPYSDEQFF. The CDR3 DNA is TGTGCCAGTACGGATCCCTATTCGGATGAGCAGTTCTTC.

This sequence joins TRBV28 and TRBJ2-4, with 7 bases aligning to TRBD1. With V trimmed by 7 bases and J by 4 bases, 4 bases remained unmatched. Germline lookup yields CDR1 MDHEN and CDR2 SYDVKM. The CDR3 extends over 13 amino acids. CDR3: CASIDRDKNIQYF. CDR3 bases: TGTGCCAGCATAGACAGGGATAAAAACATTCAGTACTTC. Filled out from reference TRBV28 and TRBJ2-4, the complete variable domain reads DVKVTQSSRYLVKRTGEKVFLECVQDMDHENMFWYRQDPGLGLRLIYFSYDVKMKEKGDIPEGYSVSREKKERFSLILESASTNQTSMYLCASIDRDKNIQYFGAGTRLSVL.

The chain links TRBV2 to TRBJ1-2, with unresolved D. Germline V lookup: CDR1 SNHLY, CDR2 FYNNEI. V was cut by 6 bases and J by 0 bases, with 14 bases left in between. This CDR3 has 15 amino acids. The CDR3 nucleotides read TGTGCCAGCAGGTATCGCCAGGCAGCTAACTATGGCTACACCTTC. Its protein product is CASRYRQAANYGYTF.

This chain joins TRBV28 and TRBJ2-1; TRBD2 matches at 7 bases. The CDR3 is made up of 12 amino acids. Per the germline V gene, CDR1 is MDHEN and CDR2 is SYDVKM. V shed 6 bases and J 9 bases; nucleotides not matched to a gene: 5. CDR3 nucleotides: TGTGCCAGCAGCCGACTAGCTGGTGAGCAGTTCTTC. It specifies CASSRLAGEQFF.

The V gene is TRBV6-4, the J gene TRBJ2-2, with D unresolved. In germline, CDR1 is MRHNA, CDR2 SNTAGT. V was pared by 4 bases and J by 0 bases, with 3 bases between. CDR3 length equals 13 residues. The CDR3 DNA reads TGTGCCAGCAGTGGCCCGAACACCGGGGAGCTGTTTTTT. It encodes CASSGPNTGELFF.

The V call is TRBV18, the J call TRBJ2-7, with 7 bases identical to TRBD1. V was pared by 1 base and J by 2 bases, with 5 bases of the junction left unmatched. The CDR3 is 15 amino acids. Germline loops: CDR1 KGHSH, CDR2 LQKENI. CDR3: CASSPLRDSAYEQYF. In nucleotides, the CDR3 is TGTGCCAGCTCACCACTCCGGGACAGTGCCTACGAGCAGTACTTC.

V and J are TRBV21-1 and TRBJ2-1; TRBD2 is the table's D call and was not checked against the DNA. TRBV21-1 is recorded as a pseudogene. The CDR3 spans 19 residues. CDR3 amino acids: CASTKGMREGLYGPHEQFF. The CDR3 coding sequence is TGTGCCAGCACCAAGGGAATGCGGGAGGGCCTCTACGGGCCCCATGAGCAGTTCTTC.

This chain joins TRBV6-6 and TRBJ2-7; 7 bases are shared with TRBD1. The CDR3 has 15 amino acids. Germline CDR1 is MNHNY and CDR2 is SVGAGI (reference sequence). Trimming cost V 6 bases and J 0 bases; bases outside gene matches: 8. The CDR3 sequence is CASRGDGQASYEQYF. CDR3 nucleotide sequence: TGTGCCAGCAGGGGGGATGGACAGGCCTCCTACGAGCAGTACTTC.

The rearrangement links TRBV30 to TRBJ2-5, with no clear D. Trimming removed 5 bases from V and 4 bases from J, with 8 bases in between. The CDR3 spans 11 residues. Germline loops: CDR1 GTSNPN, CDR2 SVGIG (reference sequence). The CDR3 sequence is CAWALGETQYF. CDR3 in DNA: TGTGCCTGGGCGCTCGGAGAGACCCAGTACTTC.

The chain has TRBV6-5 and TRBJ2-7; possibly TRBD1 for D (6 bases). Germline-derived CDR1 and CDR2 are MNHEY and SVGAGI. V lost 4 bases, J lost 6 bases, and 19 bases lay in between. This CDR3 has 15 amino acids. Written as DNA, the CDR3 is TGTGCCAGCAGTTCAAATGGGCAGGGGTTTGGCGAGCAGTACTTC. Translation gives CASSSNGQGFGEQYF.

This rearrangement joins TRBV6-6 to TRBJ1-1, with D possibly TRBD1 on 5 matching bases. Germline V gives CDR1 MNHNY, CDR2 SVGAGI (reference sequence). CDR3 length equals 13 residues. The V end lost 6 bases, the J end lost 7 bases, and 15 bases lay between the germline ends. The CDR3 loop is CASSRDRGNEAFF. Here the CDR3 DNA reads TGTGCCAGCAGCCGTGACAGAGGTAATGAAGCTTTCTTT.

This clone showed up just once. The V and J genes are TRBV5-5 and TRBJ1-2; the D is unclear. V was shortened by 0 bases and J by 6 bases, with 18 bases between the two germline ends. The CDR3 totals 16 residues. CDR1 is SGHKS and CDR2 is YYEKEE in the germline V gene (reference sequence). CDR3 bases: TGTGCCAGCAGCTTGGTAGGAGGAGAGGAGGGAAATGGCTACACCTTC. Its translation: CASSLVGGEEGNGYTF.

The sample holds a few counts of this clone. The CDR3 DNA follows: TGTGCCTGGAGTGCCGAAACAGGGACTGAAGCTTTCTTT. Its protein product is CAWSAETGTEAFF. The genes are TRBV30 and TRBJ1-1, with a possible D match to TRBD1 (6 bases). V was cut by 1 base and J by 5 bases, with 11 bases left in between. Germline CDR1 reads GTSNPN; CDR2 reads SVGIG (reference sequence). The CDR3 has 13 residues.

There are a few counts of this clone. The J gene is TRBJ2-4, the V gene TRBV10-3, with a tentative D call TRBD1 (5 bases). The CDR3 sequence is 16 residues long. The germline V gene has CDR1 ENHRY and CDR2 SYGVKD. V lost 0 bases and J 3 bases, leaving 12 bases between the germline ends. The DNA of the CDR3 is TGTGCCATCAGTGAGTCCCCACCCCAGGGCAAAAACATTCAGTACTTC. This codes for CAISESPPQGKNIQYF.

The chain has TRBV6-1 and TRBJ2-1; 7 bases align to TRBD2. The trim removed 3 bases at V and 4 bases at J, leaving 6 bases unmatched. From germline, CDR1 is MNHNS and CDR2 SASEGT. CDR3 length: 15 residues. The chain's CDR3 is CASSDGRTIYNEQFF. CDR3 DNA sequence: TGTGCCAGCAGTGACGGGAGGACCATTTACAATGAGCAGTTCTTC.

This chain uses TRBV21-1 with TRBJ2-7; the table gives TRBD2 as D, unverified against the DNA. TRBV21-1 is an annotated pseudogene. This CDR3 comprises 18 residues. In nucleotides, the CDR3 is TGTGCCAGCAGCAATCTCCACCAGAACAGCGGGCTCGACTACGAGCAGTACTTC. This encodes CASSNLHQNSGLDYEQYF.

This chain joins TRBV28 and TRBJ2-2; 8 bases are a match to TRBD2. V was clipped by 8 bases and J by 4 bases; unmatched bases: 15. The CDR3 has 17 residues. From germline, CDR1 is MDHEN and CDR2 SYDVKM. The CDR3 coding sequence is TGTGCCAGCTTGACGGGAGGGCCTCGTGGTGCCACCGGGGAGCTGTTTTTT. Its protein is CASLTGGPRGATGELFF.

The chain links TRBV5-1 to TRBJ2-3, with 12 bases that match TRBD2. The V segment lost 1 base and the J segment 3 bases; nucleotides outside the gene matches: 3. Germline-derived CDR1 and CDR2 are SGHRS and YFSETQ. The CDR3 totals 16 residues. CDR3 residues: CASSLYGTSGTDTQYF. The DNA for the CDR3 is TGCGCCAGCAGCTTGTATGGGACTAGCGGGACAGATACGCAGTATTTT. Filled out from reference TRBV5-1 and TRBJ2-3, the complete variable domain reads KAGVTQTPRYLIKTRGQQVTLSCSPISGHRSVSWYQQTPGQGLQFLFEYFSETQRNKGNFPGRFSGRQFSNSRSEMNVSTLELGDSALYLCASSLYGTSGTDTQYFGPGTRLTVL.